A selection of T cell receptor beta chains follows, all from one sample in a study of cytomegalovirus exposure and HLA in healthy donors. TCRdb's copy holds only in-frame clones and misses some; the assay was immunoSEQ multiplex PCR. The sample carries around 140,000 clones, around 78% recorded once. The sample comprised PBMCs. These receptors were collected from a woman aged 18-29 years in good health and CMV-seronegative. Both conserved end residues are part of each CDR3. The D gene is left open where the match is weak. Rows may omit the clone size; those that give it use once, few, many or a size class.

j_call v_call d_call clone_size cdr3_length cdr3_aa cdr3_nt
TRBJ1-1 TRBV6-5 NA NA 14 CASREQLVNTEAFF TGTGCCAGCAGGGAGCAGTTAGTTAACACTGAAGCTTTCTTT
TRBJ2-5 TRBV9 TRBD2 NA 15 CASSSGGDSRREQYF TGTGCCAGCAGCTCCGGGGGGGACTCCCGGAGAGAGCAGTACTTC
TRBJ1-1 TRBV2 NA NA 13 CASSVVLRTEAFF TGTGCCAGCAGTGTAGTTCTGCGTACTGAAGCTTTCTTT
TRBJ1-2 TRBV4-3 TRBD1 NA 14 CASSQDGDRDGYTF TGCGCCAGCAGCCAAGATGGGGACAGAGATGGCTACACCTTC
TRBJ2-1 TRBV2 NA NA 13 CASNNFRENEQFF TGTGCCAGCAATAACTTCAGGGAAAATGAGCAGTTCTTC
TRBJ2-5 TRBV5-1 TRBD2 once 14 CASSRLAEQETQYF TGCGCCAGCAGCAGACTAGCGGAACAAGAGACCCAGTACTTC
TRBJ1-5 TRBV19 TRBD1 NA 19 CASSIPSQGALGSNQPQHF TGTGCCAGTAGTATCCCCAGCCAGGGGGCCCTAGGTAGCAATCAGCCCCAGCATTTT
TRBJ2-2 TRBV9 NA once 15 CASSASTGDTGELFF TGTGCCAGCAGCGCCTCCACGGGGGACACCGGGGAGCTGTTTTTT
TRBJ2-1 TRBV4-2 TRBD2 NA 17 CASSQQTSGGAYDEQFF TGTGCCAGCAGCCAACAAACTAGCGGGGGGGCTTACGATGAGCAGTTCTTC
TRBJ2-1 TRBV4-3 NA NA 15 CASSQGSGAYNEQFF TGCGCCAGCAGCCAAGGTAGCGGAGCCTACAATGAGCAGTTCTTC
TRBJ2-6 TRBV10-3 NA NA 15 CAISEQGSGANGLTF TGTGCCATCAGTGAACAGGGCTCTGGGGCCAACGGCCTGACTTTC
TRBJ1-2 TRBV4-1 NA few 14 CASSQENGGHGYTF TGCGCCAGCAGCCAAGAAAACGGCGGGCATGGCTACACCTTC
TRBJ1-1 TRBV5-1 NA NA 11 CASSFQGMAFF TGCGCCAGCAGCTTTCAGGGTATGGCTTTCTTT
TRBJ1-2 TRBV14 NA NA 14 CASSPPGGNYGYTF TGTGCCAGCAGCCCCCCGGGAGGGAACTATGGCTACACCTTC
TRBJ2-1 TRBV19 NA NA 14 CASSMADAHNEQFF TGTGCCAGTAGTATGGCGGATGCACACAATGAGCAGTTCTTC
TRBJ2-3 TRBV11-3 TRBD2 few 15 CASTLWAGGTDTQYF TGTGCCAGCACCCTCTGGGCGGGGGGGACAGATACGCAGTATTTT
TRBJ2-7 TRBV6-5 NA NA 13 CASRGGNSYEQYF TGTGCCAGCAGAGGGGGAAACTCCTACGAGCAGTACTTC
TRBJ2-5 TRBV28 NA NA 14 CASSFGGSQETQYF TGTGCCAGCAGTTTCGGAGGCAGCCAAGAGACCCAGTACTTC
TRBJ1-3 TRBV5-1 TRBD1 NA 15 CASSTRTGAGNTIYF TGCGCCAGCAGCACAAGGACAGGGGCAGGAAACACCATATATTTT
TRBJ1-4 TRBV5-1 NA NA 15 CASSLNMATNEKLFF TGCGCCAGCAGTCTGAACATGGCAACTAATGAAAAACTGTTTTTT